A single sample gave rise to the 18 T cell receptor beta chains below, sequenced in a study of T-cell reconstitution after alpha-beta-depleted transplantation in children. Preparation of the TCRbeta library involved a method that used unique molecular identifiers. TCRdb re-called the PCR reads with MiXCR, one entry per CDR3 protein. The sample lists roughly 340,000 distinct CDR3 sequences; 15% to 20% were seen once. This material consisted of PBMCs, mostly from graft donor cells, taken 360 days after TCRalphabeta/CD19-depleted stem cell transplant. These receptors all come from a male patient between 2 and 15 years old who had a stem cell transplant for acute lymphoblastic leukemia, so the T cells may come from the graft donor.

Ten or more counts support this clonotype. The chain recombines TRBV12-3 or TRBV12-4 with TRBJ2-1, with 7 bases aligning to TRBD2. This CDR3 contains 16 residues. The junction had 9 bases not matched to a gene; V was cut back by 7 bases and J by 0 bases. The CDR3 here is CASTAPERGSYNEQFF. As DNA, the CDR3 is TGTGCCAGCACCGCCCCAGAGCGGGGCTCCTACAATGAGCAGTTCTTC.

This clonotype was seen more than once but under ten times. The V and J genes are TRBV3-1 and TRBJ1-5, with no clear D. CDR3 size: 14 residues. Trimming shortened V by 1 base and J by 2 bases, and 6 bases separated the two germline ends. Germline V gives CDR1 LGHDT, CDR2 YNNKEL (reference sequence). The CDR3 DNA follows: TGTGCCAGCAGCCAAGGGGCAGGCAATCAGCCCCAGCATTTT. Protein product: CASSQGAGNQPQHF.

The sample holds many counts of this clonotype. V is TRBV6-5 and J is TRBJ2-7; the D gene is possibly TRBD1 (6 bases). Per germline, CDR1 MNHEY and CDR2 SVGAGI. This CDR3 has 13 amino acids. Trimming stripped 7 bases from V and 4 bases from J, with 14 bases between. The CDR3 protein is CASTSRDKYEQYF. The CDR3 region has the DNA TGTGCCAGCACCTCAAGGGACAAATACGAGCAGTACTTC.

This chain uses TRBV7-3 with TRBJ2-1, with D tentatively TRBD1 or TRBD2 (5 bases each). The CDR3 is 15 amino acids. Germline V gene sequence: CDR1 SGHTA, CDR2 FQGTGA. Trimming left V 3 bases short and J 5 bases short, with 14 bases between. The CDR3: CASSFVSGPNNEQFF. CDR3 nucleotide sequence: TGTGCCAGCAGCTTCGTTTCGGGGCCTAACAATGAGCAGTTCTTC.

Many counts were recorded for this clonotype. Written as DNA, the CDR3 is TGTGCCAGCAGTTTAATGGTCTCGCGGGAGGGCAATGAGCAGTTCTTC. It specifies CASSLMVSREGNEQFF. The chain combines TRBV28 with TRBJ2-1; 9 bases are shared with TRBD2. The trim removed 2 bases at V and 6 bases at J, leaving 8 bases unmatched. CDR3 length: 16 amino acids. Germline V gene data show CDR1 as MDHEN and CDR2 as SYDVKM.

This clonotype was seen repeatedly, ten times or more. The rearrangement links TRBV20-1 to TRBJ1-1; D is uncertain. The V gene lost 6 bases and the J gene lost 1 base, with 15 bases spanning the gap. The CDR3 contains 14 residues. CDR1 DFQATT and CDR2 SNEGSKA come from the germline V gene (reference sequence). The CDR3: CSAVAGDRNTEAFF. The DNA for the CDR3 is TGCAGTGCCGTAGCTGGAGATAGGAACACTGAAGCTTTCTTT.

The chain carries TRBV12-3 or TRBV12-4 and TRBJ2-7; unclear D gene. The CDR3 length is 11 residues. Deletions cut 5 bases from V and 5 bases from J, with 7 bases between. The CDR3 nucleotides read TGTGCCAGCAGTACACGGGACGAGCAGTACTTC. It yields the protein CASSTRDEQYF.

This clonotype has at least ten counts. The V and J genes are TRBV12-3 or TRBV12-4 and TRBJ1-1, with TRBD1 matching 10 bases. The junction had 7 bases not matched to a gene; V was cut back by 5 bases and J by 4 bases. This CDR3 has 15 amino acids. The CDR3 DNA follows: TGTGCCAGCAGTCAGGGGACAGGGGAGAGCACTGAAGCTTTCTTT. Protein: CASSQGTGESTEAFF.

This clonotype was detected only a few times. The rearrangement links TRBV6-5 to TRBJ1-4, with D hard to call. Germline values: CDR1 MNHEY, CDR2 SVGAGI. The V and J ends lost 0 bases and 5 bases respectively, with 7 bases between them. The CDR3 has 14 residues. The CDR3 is CASSYSTMNEKLFF. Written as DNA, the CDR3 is TGTGCCAGCAGTTACTCTACGATGAATGAAAAACTGTTTTTT.

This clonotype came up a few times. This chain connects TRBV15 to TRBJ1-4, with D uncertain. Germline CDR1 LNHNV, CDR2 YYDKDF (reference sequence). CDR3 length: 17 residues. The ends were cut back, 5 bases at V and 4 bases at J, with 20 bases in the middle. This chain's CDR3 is CATSPIPRVLDNEKLFF. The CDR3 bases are TGTGCCACCAGCCCGATCCCCCGAGTACTGGATAATGAAAAACTGTTTTTT. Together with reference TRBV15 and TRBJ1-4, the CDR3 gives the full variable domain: DAMVIQNPRYQVTQFGKPVTLSCSQTLNHNVMYWYQQKSSQAPKLLFHYYDKDFNNEADTPDNFQSRRPNTSFCFLDIRSPGLGDTAMYLCATSPIPRVLDNEKLFFGSGTQLSVL.

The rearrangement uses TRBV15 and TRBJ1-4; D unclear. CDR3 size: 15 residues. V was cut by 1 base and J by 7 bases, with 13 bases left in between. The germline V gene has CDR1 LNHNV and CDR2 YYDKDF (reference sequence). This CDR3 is CATSRAIGYSEKLFF. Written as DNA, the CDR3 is TGTGCCACCAGCAGAGCGATTGGGTACAGTGAAAAACTGTTTTTT.

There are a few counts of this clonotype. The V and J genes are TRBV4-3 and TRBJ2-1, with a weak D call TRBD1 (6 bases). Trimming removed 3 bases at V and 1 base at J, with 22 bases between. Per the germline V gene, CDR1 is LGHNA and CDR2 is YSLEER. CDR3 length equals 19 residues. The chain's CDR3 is CASSHLWIQGNRSYNEQFF. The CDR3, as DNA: TGCGCCAGCAGCCACCTATGGATACAGGGAAACAGGTCCTACAATGAGCAGTTCTTC.

This chain's CDR3 is CSVGEEGEPDTYEQYF. The CDR3 nucleotides read TGCAGCGTTGGGGAGGAGGGAGAGCCCGACACCTACGAGCAGTACTTC. This chain uses TRBV29-1 with TRBJ2-7; tentatively, D is TRBD2 (6 bases). Per germline, CDR1 SQVTM and CDR2 ANQGSEA. Trimming took off 4 bases at V and 2 bases at J, with 21 bases between the two ends. The CDR3 is 16 amino acids.

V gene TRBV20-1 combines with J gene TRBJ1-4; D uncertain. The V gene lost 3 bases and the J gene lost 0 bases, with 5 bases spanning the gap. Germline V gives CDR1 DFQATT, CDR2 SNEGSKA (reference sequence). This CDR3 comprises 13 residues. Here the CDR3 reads CSASRPTNEKLFF. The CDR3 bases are TGCAGTGCTAGCAGGCCAACTAATGAAAAACTGTTTTTT.

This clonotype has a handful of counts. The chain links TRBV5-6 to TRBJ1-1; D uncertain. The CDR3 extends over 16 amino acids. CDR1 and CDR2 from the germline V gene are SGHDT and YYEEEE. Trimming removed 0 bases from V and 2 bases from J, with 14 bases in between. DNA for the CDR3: TGTGCCAGCAGCTTGGGGGCATCACGGATAAACACTGAAGCTTTCTTT. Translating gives CASSLGASRINTEAFF.

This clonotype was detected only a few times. DNA for the CDR3: TGCGCCAGCAGTTCTACTACAGCGGCCTACGAGCAGTACTTC. Translation gives CASSSTTAAYEQYF. This rearrangement joins TRBV4-3 to TRBJ2-7; possibly TRBD2 for D (5 bases). This CDR3 spans 14 amino acids. Germline CDR1 reads LGHNA; CDR2 reads YSLEER. Trimming took 6 bases from V and 2 from J, leaving 14 bases between them.

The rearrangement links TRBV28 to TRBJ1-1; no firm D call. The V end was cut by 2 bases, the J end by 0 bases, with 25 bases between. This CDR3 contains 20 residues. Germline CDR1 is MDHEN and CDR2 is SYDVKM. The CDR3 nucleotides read TGTGCCAGCAGTTTACCCCCCAAAAGGACGGTCGCGACTATGAACACTGAAGCTTTCTTT. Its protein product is CASSLPPKRTVATMNTEAFF.

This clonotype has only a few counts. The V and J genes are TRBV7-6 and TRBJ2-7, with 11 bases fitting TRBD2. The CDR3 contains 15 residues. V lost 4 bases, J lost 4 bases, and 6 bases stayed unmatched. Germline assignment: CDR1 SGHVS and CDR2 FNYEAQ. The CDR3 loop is CASSSFGTSGYEQYF. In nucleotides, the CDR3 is TGTGCCAGCAGCTCTTTCGGGACTAGCGGATACGAGCAGTACTTC.